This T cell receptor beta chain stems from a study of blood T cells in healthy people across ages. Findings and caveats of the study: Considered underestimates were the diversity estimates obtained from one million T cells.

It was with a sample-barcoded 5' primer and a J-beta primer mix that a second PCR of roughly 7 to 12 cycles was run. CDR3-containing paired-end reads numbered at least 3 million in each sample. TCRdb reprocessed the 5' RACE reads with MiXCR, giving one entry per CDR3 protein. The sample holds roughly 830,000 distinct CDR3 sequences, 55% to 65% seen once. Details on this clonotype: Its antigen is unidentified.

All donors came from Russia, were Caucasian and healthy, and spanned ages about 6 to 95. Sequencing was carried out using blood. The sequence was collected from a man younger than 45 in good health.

DNA of the CDR3: TGTGCCAGCAGTGAACGCCTCGGGACAAGTAACAATGAGCAGTTCTTC. Translating gives CASSERLGTSNNEQFF. The chain combines TRBV6-1 with TRBJ2-1, with TRBD1 as a possible D gene (6 bases). Trimming cost V 2 bases and J 5 bases, with 16 bases left between them. Germline V CDR1 and CDR2: MNHNS, SASEGT. CDR3 size: 16 residues.